This T cell receptor beta chain was obtained from a study of T-cell reconstitution after alpha-beta-depleted transplantation in children. Regarding the study as a whole: Counts and diversity of T cells one year after transplant came mostly from newly produced T cells.

Concerning this clonotype: Its antigen is unknown.

Trimming shortened V by 2 bases and J by 0 bases, and 7 bases separated the two germline ends. This CDR3 has 14 amino acids. From germline, CDR1 is SGHRS and CDR2 YFSETQ. Unique molecular identifiers were incorporated into the prepared TCRbeta library. MiXCR, run by TCRdb on the PCR reads, gives a single entry per CDR3 protein. The data show about 600,000 distinct CDR3 sequences, with 20% to 25% seen just once and 11% to 15% held by the top ten. The clonotype originates from a boy under two years old who had a stem cell transplant for acute myeloid leukemia, so the T cells may come from the graft donor. This chain connects TRBV5-1 to TRBJ2-3, with D possibly TRBD1 on 5 matching bases. This sample comprised PBMCs, mostly from graft donor cells, obtained 360 days after TCRalphabeta/CD19-depleted stem cell transplant. For the CDR3, the DNA is TGCGCCAGCAGCTTACAGGACAGCACAGATACGCAGTATTTT. Translation gives CASSLQDSTDTQYF.